This T cell receptor (beta chain) came from a study of CD8 T cells in ankylosing spondylitis. Study results and caveats: Disease-linked clones were reportedly significantly enriched in matched ankylosing spondylitis synovial fluid.

Germline assignment: CDR1 SEHNR and CDR2 FQNEAQ (reference sequence). This CDR3 contains 16 residues. V lost 4 bases and J lost 9, with 19 bases in between. Quantitative 5'-RACE with molecular barcodes was used to make the TCR beta libraries. MiXCR was run by TCRdb on the 5' RACE reads, yielding one entry per CDR3 protein. The top ten clones hold about an eighth of a sample with hundreds of thousands of distinct CDR3 sequences, around 20% of them seen once. Notes on this clonotype: Its target is not known.

The sequence came from a male donor with ankylosing spondylitis or in good health (not recorded which). This rearrangement joins TRBV7-9 to TRBJ1-6; weak D call: TRBD1 (5 bases). The source material was blood, either unsorted or a sorted T cell fraction (not recorded which). CDR3 region: CASSSIRGPSGSPLHF. In nucleotides, the CDR3 is TGTGCCAGCAGCTCGATTAGGGGCCCGTCAGGTTCACCCCTCCACTTT.